These 9 T cell receptor beta chains came from one sample sequenced in a study of T cells after yellow fever vaccination. Using its own MiXCR run on the 5' RACE reads, TCRdb lists one record per CDR3 protein. The sample consists of some 300,000 distinct CDR3 sequences, around 10% of them appearing once. Sequenced here: CD4+ T cells sorted from PBMCs, sampled 45 days after the yellow fever booster vaccination. The receptors come from a man younger than 30 who received the YFV17D yellow fever vaccine.

The V and J genes are TRBV20-1 and TRBJ2-2; 7 bases map to TRBD1. Germline V gene data show CDR1 as DFQATT and CDR2 as SNEGSKA (reference sequence). The CDR3 contains 14 residues. The trim removed 2 bases at V and 1 base at J, leaving 1 base unmatched. The CDR3 nucleotides are TGCAGTGCTAGACAGGGGGTGAACACCGGGGAGCTGTTTTTT. It specifies CSARQGVNTGELFF.

This clonotype was seen at least ten times. The chain joins TRBV2 to TRBJ2-2; 8 bases are shared with TRBD1. V lost 9 bases to trimming and J lost 7 bases; unmatched junction nucleotides: 13. CDR1 is SNHLY and CDR2 is FYNNEI in the germline V gene. This CDR3 spans 15 amino acids. In DNA form, the CDR3 reads TGTGCCAGTTCGCGACAGGGGCCAAGGGTCGGGGAGCTGTTTTTT. Its translation is CASSRQGPRVGELFF.

This clonotype appeared a few times. The chain combines TRBV4-2 with TRBJ2-3; a possible D gene is TRBD2 (5 bases). V was pared by 1 base and J by 1 base, with 18 bases between. CDR1 is LGHNA, CDR2 YNFKEQ, per germline. This CDR3 region has 18 residues. CDR3 nucleotide sequence: TGTGCCAGCAGCCAAGGGAGTCCCGGGGAGCGAGGCACAGATACGCAGTATTTT. The encoded protein is CASSQGSPGERGTDTQYF.

This chain links TRBV5-5 with TRBJ2-7, with TRBD2 as a possible D gene (5 bases). The CDR3 contains 14 residues. Germline V gives CDR1 SGHKS, CDR2 YYEKEE (reference sequence). V lost 4 bases, J lost 0 bases, and 11 bases lay in between. As DNA, the CDR3 is TGTGCCAGCAGCGATCCCCGGGGCTCCTACGAGCAGTACGTC. It yields the protein CASSDPRGSYEQYV.

This clonotype was seen more than once but under ten times. V usage is TRBV20-1 and J usage is TRBJ2-1; 8 bases align to TRBD1. Germline-derived CDR1 and CDR2 are DFQATT and SNEGSKA (reference sequence). V shed 3 bases and J 8 bases; nucleotides not matched to a gene: 9. The CDR3 runs to 14 residues. CDR3 amino acids: CSASRQGAGDEQFF. The CDR3 DNA sequence: TGCAGTGCTAGCCGGCAGGGGGCTGGAGATGAGCAGTTCTTC.

The chain couples TRBV5-4 to TRBJ2-5, with 10 positions matching TRBD2. CDR3 length: 15 amino acids. Germline assignment: CDR1 SGHNT and CDR2 YYREEE (reference sequence). V was clipped by 0 bases and J by 5 bases; unmatched bases: 4. CDR3 in amino acids: CASSLAAGGQETQYF. CDR3 sequence (DNA): TGTGCCAGCAGCTTGGCAGCGGGGGGGCAGGAGACCCAGTACTTC.

This clonotype showed up many times. The chain recombines TRBV7-2 with TRBJ2-2; 8 bases align to TRBD2. The CDR3 length is 15 residues. Germline-derived CDR1 and CDR2 are SGHTA and FQGNSA. The junction had 5 bases not matched to a gene; V was cut back by 3 bases and J by 5 bases. The CDR3 sequence: CASSFGVAGTGELFF. Here the CDR3 DNA reads TGTGCCAGCAGCTTCGGGGTAGCGGGGACCGGGGAGCTGTTTTTT. The full variable domain, its missing parts supplied by reference TRBV7-2 and TRBJ2-2, is GAGVSQSPSNKVTEKGKDVELRCDPISGHTALYWYRQSLGQGLEFLIYFQGNSAPDKSGLPSDRFSAERTGGSVSTLTIQRTQQEDSAVYLCASSFGVAGTGELFFGEGSRLTVL.

This clonotype was found a few times. This rearrangement joins TRBV7-2 to TRBJ1-1; a possible D gene is TRBD1 (5 bases). V lost 7 bases, J lost 6 bases, and 18 bases lay in between. Germline lookup yields CDR1 SGHTA and CDR2 FQGNSA. The CDR3 sequence is 14 residues long. The CDR3, as DNA: TGTGCCAGCACACGACAGAGAGGACGGGCTGAAGCTTTCTTT. Translation: CASTRQRGRAEAFF.

This clonotype has ten or more counts. The chain uses TRBV5-5 and TRBJ2-7; D gene unclear. The CDR3 spans 16 residues. Germline CDR1 is SGHKS and CDR2 is YYEKEE (reference sequence). V gave up 0 bases and J gave up 2 bases, with 15 bases separating them. The CDR3 is CASSLAGSPLPYEQYF. The CDR3 DNA is TGTGCCAGCAGCTTGGCCGGGTCTCCCCTTCCCTACGAGCAGTACTTC.